Shown below are 8 T cell receptor beta chains from a single sample sequenced in a study of radiation and T cells in renal cell carcinoma. Profiling relied on immunoSEQ multiplex PCR, and the TCRdb table lists in-frame clones only, not all of them. The sample lists 120,000 to 150,000 clones, roughly 90% seen once, with over 15% in the top ten. Time point in this sample: blood 4 weeks post-SBRT, at nephrectomy. Treatment: 15 Gy SBRT to primary tumor, nephrectomy 4 weeks later. This specimen consisted of blood, obtained from a patient whose treatment included radiotherapy and nephrectomy. Receptors originate from a woman between 45 and 60 years old with renal cell carcinoma.

The rearrangement uses TRBV2 and TRBJ2-7, with D uncertain. This CDR3 has 11 residues. Germline V gives CDR1 SNHLY, CDR2 FYNNEI. V lost 3 bases and J 6 bases, leaving 6 bases between the germline ends. Here the CDR3 DNA reads TGTGCCAGCAGTGACCCTGGCGAGCAGTACTTC. This sequence encodes CASSDPGEQYF.

The V call is TRBV4-1, the J call TRBJ2-1; D gene uncertain. The CDR3 is made up of 15 amino acids. Germline-derived CDR1 and CDR2 are MGHRA and YSYEKL. V was shortened by 1 base and J by 3 bases, with 10 bases between the two germline ends. CDR3 coding DNA: TGCGCCAGCAGCCAAGCGAAAAACATCTACAATGAGCAGTTCTTC. This codes for CASSQAKNIYNEQFF.

This chain uses TRBV6-6 with TRBJ2-7; D is possibly TRBD1 (6 bases). This CDR3 contains 14 residues. V was trimmed by 6 bases and J by 0 bases, leaving 12 bases between them. CDR1 and CDR2 (germline): MNHNY, SVGAGI (reference sequence). DNA of the CDR3: TGTGCCAGCAGCAACAGGGACCTCTCCTACGAGCAGTACTTC. Its translation: CASSNRDLSYEQYF.

In this sample, this clone turned up a few times. This sequence joins TRBV18 and TRBJ2-1; 7 nucleotides match TRBD2. The germline gives CDR1 KGHSH, CDR2 LQKENI. CDR3 length: 12 amino acids. The V segment lost 3 bases and the J segment 10 bases; nucleotides outside the gene matches: 3. CDR3 in amino acids: CASSPDSGEQFF. The CDR3 DNA sequence: TGTGCCAGCTCACCTGATAGCGGGGAGCAGTTCTTC.

V is TRBV4-1 and J is TRBJ1-1; 7 bases match TRBD1. V shed 3 bases, J shed 0 bases, and the junction held 4 bases outside the gene matches. From germline, CDR1 is MGHRA and CDR2 YSYEKL. The length of the CDR3 is 15 residues. The DNA of the CDR3 is TGCGCCAGCAGCCACCAACAGGGGATGAACACTGAAGCTTTCTTT. Encoded protein: CASSHQQGMNTEAFF.

The V and J genes are TRBV29-1 and TRBJ2-7, with D perhaps assigned TRBD1 or TRBD2 (5 bases each). The germline V gene encodes CDR1 SQVTM and CDR2 ANQGSEA. V lost 4 bases to trimming and J lost 2 bases, with 15 bases between them. The length of the CDR3 is 14 residues. Here the CDR3 DNA reads TGCAGCGTTGTTAAGAGCAGGGAGCCCTACGAGCAGTACTTC. Translating gives CSVVKSREPYEQYF.

The chain recombines TRBV7-8 with TRBJ2-7; D gene uncertain. V lost 4 bases and J lost 3, with 7 bases in between. The CDR3 is 12 amino acids. Looked up from germline, CDR1 is SGHVS and CDR2 is FQNEAQ. The CDR3 loop is CASSSSGYEQYF. Written as DNA, the CDR3 is TGTGCCAGCAGCTCTAGTGGCTACGAGCAGTACTTC.

This chain links TRBV5-4 with TRBJ2-7, with a weak D call TRBD1 (6 bases). The CDR3 runs 13 residues. V was trimmed by 3 bases and J by 6 bases, leaving 13 bases between them. From germline, CDR1 is SGHNT and CDR2 YYREEE (reference sequence). The CDR3 loop reads CASSSQTGAEQYF. The CDR3 DNA reads as TGTGCCAGCAGCTCCCAGACAGGCGCCGAGCAGTACTTC. Together with reference TRBV5-4 and TRBJ2-7, the CDR3 gives the full variable domain: ETGVTQSPTHLIKTRGQQVTLRCSSQSGHNTVSWYQQALGQGPQFIFQYYREEENGRGNFPPRFSGLQFPNYSSELNVNALELDDSALYLCASSSQTGAEQYFGPGTRLTVT.